The clone carrying this T cell receptor (beta chain) was recorded many times. The antigen is unknown. This sample was included in a study of T-cell reconstitution after alpha-beta-depleted transplantation in children. This CDR3 has 15 residues. Deletions cut 3 bases from V and 7 bases from J, with 19 bases between. Germline CDR1 reads DFQATT; CDR2 reads SNEGSKA (reference sequence). Notes on the study in general: Expanded clones from the graft, numbering several hundred, reportedly supplied alpha-beta T cells about two months after transplant. Surviving recipient T cells and thymic progenitors produced the high day-60 TCRbeta diversity seen in some patients.

Unique molecular identifiers were incorporated into the prepared TCRbeta library. TCRdb ran MiXCR on the PCR reads and lists one entry per CDR3 protein. The table has about 240,000 distinct CDR3 sequences, roughly 24% seen once. The chain has TRBV20-1 and TRBJ2-1; D remains ambiguous. The clonotype was recovered from a girl aged 2 to 9 with Fanconi anemia, due to receive a stem cell transplant. The sequences come from PBMCs, collected before TCRalphabeta/CD19-depleted stem cell transplant. The chain's CDR3 is CSASSGPIVGNEQFF. CDR3 sequence (DNA): TGCAGTGCTAGTAGTGGGCCTATCGTGGGGAATGAGCAGTTCTTC.